This TCR beta chain derives from a study of blood T cells in healthy people across ages. Study outcomes and limitations: Relative to aged donors, long-lived donors carried more naive CD4+ cells and displayed higher diversity. It was not possible, with unsorted PBMCs, to conclusively compare naive and antigen-experienced cells.

For this clonotype: Its antigen is still unknown.

The CDR3 spans 12 residues. V dropped 6 bases and J dropped 4 bases, with 10 bases sitting between them. A second about 6 to 11 cycle PCR used barcoded and J-beta primers. Template switching added a 12-random-nucleotide identifier to every cDNA molecule. TCRdb redid the calling of the 5' RACE reads with MiXCR, one entry per CDR3 protein. The sample includes 800,000 to 950,000 distinct CDR3 sequences, approximately 35% of them seen just once. Sequencing used blood. This TCR derives from a man aged 18 to 30 in good health. The chain joins TRBV12-3 or TRBV12-4 to TRBJ2-7; D not resolved. In DNA form, the CDR3 reads TGTGCCAGCAGCCCTGATGATTACGAGCAGTACTTC. It translates to CASSPDDYEQYF.